Described below is a single TCR beta chain sequence and its context. Here immunoSEQ multiplex PCR was the method, and the copy in TCRdb shows in-frame clones only, minus some. Among roughly 380,000 clones, 81% were seen once, and the ten largest hold approximately 1%. The data derive from a study of blood T cell repertoires in COVID-19. Germline loops: CDR1 MGHRA, CDR2 YSYEKL. This CDR3 is 16 amino acids long. With 3 bases clipped from V and 3 bases from J, the junction kept 10 bases outside the gene matches. What was sequenced was peripheral blood. This TCR was sampled from a human donor with acute or convalescent COVID-19. The donor label of this sample is uncertain. V usage is TRBV4-1 and J usage is TRBJ2-7, with 8 nucleotides matching TRBD1. CDR3 sequence reads: CASSQVSGGRDYEQYF. As DNA, the CDR3 is TGCGCCAGCAGCCAGGTTTCAGGGGGCCGTGACTACGAGCAGTACTTC.